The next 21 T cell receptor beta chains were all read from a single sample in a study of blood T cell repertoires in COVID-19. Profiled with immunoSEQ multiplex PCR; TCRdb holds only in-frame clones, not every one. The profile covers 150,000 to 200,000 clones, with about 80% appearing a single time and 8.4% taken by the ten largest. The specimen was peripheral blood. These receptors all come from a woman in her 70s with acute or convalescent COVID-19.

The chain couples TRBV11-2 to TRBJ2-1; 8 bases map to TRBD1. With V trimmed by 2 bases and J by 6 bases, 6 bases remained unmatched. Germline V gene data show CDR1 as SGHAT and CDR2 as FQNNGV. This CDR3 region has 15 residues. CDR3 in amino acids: CASSLQTGEINEQFF. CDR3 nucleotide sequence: TGTGCCAGCAGCTTACAGACAGGGGAAATCAATGAGCAGTTCTTC.

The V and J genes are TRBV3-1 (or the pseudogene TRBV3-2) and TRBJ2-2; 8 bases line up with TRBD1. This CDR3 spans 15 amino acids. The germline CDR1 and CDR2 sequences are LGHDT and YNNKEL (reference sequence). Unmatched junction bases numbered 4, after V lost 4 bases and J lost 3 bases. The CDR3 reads CASSPRDRYTGELFF. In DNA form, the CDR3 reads TGTGCCAGCAGCCCCCGGGACAGGTACACCGGGGAGCTGTTTTTT.

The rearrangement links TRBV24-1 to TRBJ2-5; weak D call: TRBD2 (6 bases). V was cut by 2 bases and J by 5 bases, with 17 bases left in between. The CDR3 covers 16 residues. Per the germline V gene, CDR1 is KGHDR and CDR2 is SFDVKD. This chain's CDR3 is CATSDSGTYEGETQYF. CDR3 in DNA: TGTGCCACCAGTGATTCCGGGACTTACGAGGGGGAGACCCAGTACTTC.

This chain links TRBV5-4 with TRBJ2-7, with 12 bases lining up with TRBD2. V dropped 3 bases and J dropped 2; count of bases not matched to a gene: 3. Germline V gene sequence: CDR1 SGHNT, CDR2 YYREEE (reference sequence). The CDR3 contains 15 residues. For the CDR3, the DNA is TGTGCCAGCAGCTGGGGACTAGCGGGTGCCTACGAGCAGTACTTC. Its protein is CASSWGLAGAYEQYF.

The DNA of the CDR3 is TGTGCCAGTAGCCCCAAGGGGACAGGGGGCTCGGGTAACTATGGCTACACCTTC. Protein sequence: CASSPKGTGGSGNYGYTF. The rearrangement uses TRBV19 and TRBJ1-2, with 12 bases that match TRBD1. The length of the CDR3 is 18 residues. V was pared by 6 bases and J by 1 base, with 12 bases of the junction left unmatched. Germline CDR1 reads LNHDA; CDR2 reads SQIVND (reference sequence).

The CDR3 bases are TGTGCCAGCACTTCTCAGGGGCAGATATACGAGCAGTACTTC. As protein: CASTSQGQIYEQYF. This sequence joins TRBV2 and TRBJ2-7; D might be TRBD1 (6 bases). This CDR3 is built from 14 residues. Germline V lookup: CDR1 SNHLY, CDR2 FYNNEI. The V gene lost 7 bases and the J gene lost 4 bases, with 17 bases spanning the gap.

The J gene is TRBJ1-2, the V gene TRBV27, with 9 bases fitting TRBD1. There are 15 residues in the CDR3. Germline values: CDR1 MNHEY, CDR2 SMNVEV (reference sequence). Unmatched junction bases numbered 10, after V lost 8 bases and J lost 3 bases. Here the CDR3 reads CASAARTGVYYGYTF. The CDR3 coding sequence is TGTGCCAGCGCGGCGCGGACAGGGGTTTACTATGGCTACACCTTC.

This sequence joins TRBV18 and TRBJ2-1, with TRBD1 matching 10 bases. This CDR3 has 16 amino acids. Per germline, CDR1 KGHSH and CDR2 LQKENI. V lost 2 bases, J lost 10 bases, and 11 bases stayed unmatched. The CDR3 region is CASSPNIGQGVGEQFF. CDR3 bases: TGTGCCAGCTCACCAAACATAGGACAGGGGGTAGGCGAGCAGTTCTTC.

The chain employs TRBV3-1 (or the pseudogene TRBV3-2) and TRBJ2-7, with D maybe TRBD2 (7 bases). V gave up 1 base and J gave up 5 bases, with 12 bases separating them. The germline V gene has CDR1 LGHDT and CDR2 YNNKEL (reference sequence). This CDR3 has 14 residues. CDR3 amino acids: CASSQVGGGNEQYF. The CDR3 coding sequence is TGTGCCAGCAGCCAAGTGGGAGGGGGGAACGAGCAGTACTTC.

CDR3 loop: CATSDLRGGYEQYF. The CDR3 nucleotides read TGTGCCACCAGTGATTTAAGGGGCGGCTACGAGCAGTACTTC. This chain links TRBV24-1 with TRBJ2-7; D may be TRBD1 (5 bases). There are 14 residues in the CDR3. The ends were cut back, 1 base at V and 3 bases at J, with 9 bases in the middle. Germline V gives CDR1 KGHDR, CDR2 SFDVKD.

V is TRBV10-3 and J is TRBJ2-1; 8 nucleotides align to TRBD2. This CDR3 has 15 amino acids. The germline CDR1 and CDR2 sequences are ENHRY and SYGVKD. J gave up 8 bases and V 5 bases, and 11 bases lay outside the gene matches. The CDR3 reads CAISPPGLGSHEQFF. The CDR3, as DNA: TGTGCCATCAGTCCCCCGGGACTAGGTAGTCATGAGCAGTTCTTC.

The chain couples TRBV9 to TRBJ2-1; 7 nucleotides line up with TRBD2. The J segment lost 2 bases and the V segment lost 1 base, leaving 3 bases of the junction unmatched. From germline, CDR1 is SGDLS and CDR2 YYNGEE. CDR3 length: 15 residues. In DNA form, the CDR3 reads TGTGCCAGCAGCGTAAGCGGGGAAACCTACAATGAGCAGTTCTTC. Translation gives CASSVSGETYNEQFF.

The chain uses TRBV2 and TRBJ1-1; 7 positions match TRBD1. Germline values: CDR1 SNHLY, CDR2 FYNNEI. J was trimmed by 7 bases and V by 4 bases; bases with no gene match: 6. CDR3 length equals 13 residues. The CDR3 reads CASSGQGLGEAFF. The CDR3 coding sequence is TGTGCCAGCAGTGGACAGGGCTTAGGTGAAGCTTTCTTT. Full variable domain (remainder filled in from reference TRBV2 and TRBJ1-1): EPEVTQTPSHQVTQMGQEVILRCVPISNHLYFYWYRQILGQKVEFLVSFYNNEISEKSEIFDDQFSVERPDGSNFTLKIRSTKLEDSAMYFCASSGQGLGEAFFGQGTRLTVV.

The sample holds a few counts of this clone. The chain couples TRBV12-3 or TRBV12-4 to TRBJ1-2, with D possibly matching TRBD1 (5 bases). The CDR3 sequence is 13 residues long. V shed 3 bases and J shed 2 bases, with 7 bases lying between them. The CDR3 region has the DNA TGTGCCAGCAGTTTGAACAGGAACTATGGCTACACCTTC. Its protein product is CASSLNRNYGYTF.

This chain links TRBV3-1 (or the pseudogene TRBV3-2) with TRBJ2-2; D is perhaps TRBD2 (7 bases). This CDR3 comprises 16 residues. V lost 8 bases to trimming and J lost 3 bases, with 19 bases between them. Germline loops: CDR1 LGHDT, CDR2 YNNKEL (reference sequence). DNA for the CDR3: TGTGCCAGCCCCCAAGGGGGGGGCCGAGACACCGGGGAGCTGTTTTTT. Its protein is CASPQGGGRDTGELFF.

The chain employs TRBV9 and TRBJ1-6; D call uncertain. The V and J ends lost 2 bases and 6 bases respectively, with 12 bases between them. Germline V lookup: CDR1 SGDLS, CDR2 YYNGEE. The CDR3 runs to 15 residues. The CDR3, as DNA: TGTGCCAGCAGCGTGGGAAATGCGGGTAATTCACCCCTCCACTTT. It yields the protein CASSVGNAGNSPLHF.

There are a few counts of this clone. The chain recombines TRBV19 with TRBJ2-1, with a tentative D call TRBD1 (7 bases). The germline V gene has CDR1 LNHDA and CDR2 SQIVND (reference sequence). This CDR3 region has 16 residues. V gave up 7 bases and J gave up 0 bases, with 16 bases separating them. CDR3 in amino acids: CASTRESGGSYNEQFF. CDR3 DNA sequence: TGTGCCAGTACCCGGGAGTCAGGGGGCTCCTACAATGAGCAGTTCTTC.

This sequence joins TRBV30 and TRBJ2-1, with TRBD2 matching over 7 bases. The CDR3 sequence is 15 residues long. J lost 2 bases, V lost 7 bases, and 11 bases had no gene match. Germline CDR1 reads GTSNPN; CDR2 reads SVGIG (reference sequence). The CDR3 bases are TGTGCCTCCCTCTCCGGGAGGAGCACCTACAATGAGCAGTTCTTC. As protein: CASLSGRSTYNEQFF.

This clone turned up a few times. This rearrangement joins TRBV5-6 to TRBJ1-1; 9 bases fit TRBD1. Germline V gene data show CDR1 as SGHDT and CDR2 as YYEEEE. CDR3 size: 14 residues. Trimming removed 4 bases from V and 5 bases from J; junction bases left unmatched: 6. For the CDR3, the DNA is TGTGCCAGCAGCCCGGGACAGGGAAGAACTGAAGCTTTCTTT. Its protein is CASSPGQGRTEAFF.

CDR3 region: CASSQDNREGPSTDTQYF. DNA of the CDR3: TGCGCCAGCAGCCAAGATAACAGGGAGGGACCTAGCACAGATACGCAGTATTTT. This sequence joins TRBV4-1 and TRBJ2-3; D perhaps matches TRBD2 (7 bases). CDR1 MGHRA and CDR2 YSYEKL come from the germline V gene. The CDR3 is made up of 18 amino acids. V shed 0 bases and J shed 0 bases, with 16 bases lying between them.

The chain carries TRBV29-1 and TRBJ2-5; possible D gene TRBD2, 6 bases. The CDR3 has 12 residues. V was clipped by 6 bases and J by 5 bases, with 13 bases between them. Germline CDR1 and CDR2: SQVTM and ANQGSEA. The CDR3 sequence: CSVGAGIETQYF. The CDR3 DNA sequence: TGCAGCGTCGGGGCGGGGATCGAGACCCAGTACTTC.